The 29 T cell receptor beta chains below all came from one sample that was sequenced in a study of CD4+ T cells in melanoma (dated by TCRdb to between 2021 and 2024). Library creation used the immunoSEQ multiplex PCR assay. The immuneACCESS repertoire file appears here via TCRdb, limited to in-frame rearrangements. These files lack a portion of the clones; in checked studies, under half of the deficit traces to unresolved V genes, and the cause of the others is not known. In this sample the table shows under 8,000 clones, around 66% of which occur a single time. The top ten constitute around a fifth of the sample. The specimen was cells from a culture (not recorded whether cultured in vitro). The receptors were sampled from a human donor with melanoma.

The chain uses TRBV5-6 and TRBJ2-2; D uncertain. Germline V gene lookup returns CDR1 SGHDT and CDR2 YYEEEE. V lost 4 bases to trimming and J lost 6 bases, with 19 bases between them. CDR3 length equals 16 residues. This CDR3 is CASSPGPWDGSGELFF. The CDR3 nucleotides read TGTGCCAGCAGCCCCGGCCCCTGGGATGGTTCCGGGGAGCTGTTTTTT.

The rearrangement uses TRBV5-1 and TRBJ1-2; D is undetermined. The ends were cut back, 0 bases at V and 4 bases at J, with 10 bases in the middle. The germline V gene encodes CDR1 SGHRS and CDR2 YFSETQ. This CDR3 comprises 14 residues. CDR3 residues: CASSLGGLSYGYTF. CDR3 coding DNA: TGCGCCAGCAGCTTGGGCGGGTTGTCCTATGGCTACACCTTC.

This clone occurred a few times. The V gene is TRBV5-4, the J gene TRBJ1-2; 12 bases fit TRBD1. The germline V gene encodes CDR1 SGHNT and CDR2 YYREEE (reference sequence). V shed 6 bases and J 4 bases; nucleotides not matched to a gene: 10. The CDR3 runs 16 residues. CDR3 amino acids: CASNSLGQGAAYGYTF. The CDR3 DNA is TGTGCCAGCAACTCACTGGGACAGGGGGCCGCCTATGGCTACACCTTC.

CDR3 sequence: CAWRRTLNTEAFF. Written as DNA, the CDR3 is TGTGCCTGGAGAAGGACCCTGAACACTGAAGCTTTCTTT. The chain links TRBV30 to TRBJ1-1; D ambiguous. V shed 3 bases and J shed 0 bases, with 8 bases lying between them. CDR1 is GTSNPN and CDR2 is SVGIG in the germline V gene (reference sequence). CDR3 size: 13 residues.

The DNA for the CDR3 is TGTGCCAGCAGTTACGAGAGGGAGAACACTGAAGCTTTCTTT. Translation: CASSYERENTEAFF. This chain links TRBV6-6 with TRBJ1-1, with D unclear. CDR3 length: 14 amino acids. The germline CDR1 and CDR2 sequences are MNHNY and SVGAGI (reference sequence). Deletions cut 2 bases from V and 1 base from J, with 8 bases between.

The genes are TRBV11-2 and TRBJ1-1, with D possibly TRBD1 on 5 matching bases. The CDR3 is 15 amino acids. Germline-derived CDR1 and CDR2 are SGHAT and FQNNGV. With 4 bases removed from V and 2 bases from J, the gap between germline ends came to 14 bases. Here the CDR3 DNA reads TGTGCCAGCAGCTCCGAATTGGGACTAAACACTGAAGCTTTCTTT. Translating it yields CASSSELGLNTEAFF.

A single count supports this clone. The chain joins TRBV2 to TRBJ1-1; no clear D gene. CDR1 and CDR2 from the germline V gene are SNHLY and FYNNEI. This CDR3 has 13 residues. V was clipped by 10 bases and J by 3 bases, with 15 bases between them. The CDR3 DNA sequence: TGTGCCACCGACGGGCTCGCGGACACTGAAGCTTTCTTT. This encodes CATDGLADTEAFF.

The gene calls are TRBV30 and TRBJ2-5, with 9 bases fitting TRBD1. V lost 2 bases to trimming and J lost 7 bases; unmatched junction nucleotides: 8. Germline values: CDR1 GTSNPN, CDR2 SVGIG (reference sequence). CDR3 length: 14 amino acids. As DNA, the CDR3 is TGTGCCTGGAGTCCTGGACAGGGGATATGGACCCAGTACTTC. Amino acids: CAWSPGQGIWTQYF. The whole variable domain, filled in from reference TRBV30 and TRBJ2-5, reads SQTIHQWPATLVQPVGSPLSLECTVEGTSNPNLYWYRQAAGRGLQLLFYSVGIGQISSEVPQNLSASRPQDRQFILSSKKLLLSDSGFYLCAWSPGQGIWTQYFGPGTRLLVL.

This clone has a single count. The chain is built from TRBV5-4 and TRBJ2-1; D gene uncertain. Germline loops: CDR1 SGHNT, CDR2 YYREEE (reference sequence). This CDR3 is built from 13 residues. The V and J ends lost 0 bases and 6 bases respectively, with 7 bases between them. The CDR3 nucleotides are TGTGCCAGCAGCTTGGAGGCCCTCAATGAGCAGTTCTTC. It translates to CASSLEALNEQFF.

This clone was detected only once. The chain couples TRBV7-2 to TRBJ2-7; TRBD2 aligns across 10 bases. This CDR3 has 15 residues. The trim removed 4 bases at V and 5 bases at J, leaving 8 bases unmatched. From germline, CDR1 is SGHTA and CDR2 FQGNSA. CDR3 DNA sequence: TGTGCCAGCAGCTCGGAGCGGGGGGGCCACCACGAGCAGTACTTC. Its protein is CASSSERGGHHEQYF. The variable domain in full, completed from reference TRBV7-2 and TRBJ2-7, reads GAGVSQSPSNKVTEKGKDVELRCDPISGHTALYWYRQSLGQGLEFLIYFQGNSAPDKSGLPSDRFSAERTGGSVSTLTIQRTQQEDSAVYLCASSSERGGHHEQYFGPGTRLTVT.

DNA for the CDR3: TGCAGCGTTATTGGACAGAGTTATGGCTACACCTTC. Translated, it gives CSVIGQSYGYTF. The V call is TRBV29-1, the J call TRBJ1-2; D possibly corresponds to TRBD1 (6 bases). Germline CDR1 is SQVTM and CDR2 is ANQGSEA. The V gene lost 5 bases and the J gene lost 5 bases, with 12 bases spanning the gap. The CDR3 spans 12 residues.

This clone showed up just a few times. This sequence joins TRBV6-5 and TRBJ1-5; weak D call: TRBD1 (5 bases). The CDR3 totals 14 residues. Between the trimmed V and J ends, which lost 0 bases and 6 bases, there was a span of 9 bases. Germline loops: CDR1 MNHEY, CDR2 SVGAGI. CDR3 in DNA: TGTGCCAGCAGTTACTCTGGGGCGGGTCAGCCCCAGCATTTT. It specifies CASSYSGAGQPQHF.

This clone was observed a single time. The chain recombines TRBV6-5 with TRBJ1-1; 8 bases agree with TRBD1. Per germline, CDR1 MNHEY and CDR2 SVGAGI. Trimming at V came to 7 bases and at J to 5 bases, leaving 12 bases not matched to a gene. The CDR3 length is 15 residues. CDR3 in amino acids: CASTVEQGGRTEAFF. CDR3 nucleotide sequence: TGTGCCAGCACCGTAGAACAGGGGGGGAGAACTGAAGCTTTCTTT.

The V call is TRBV4-2, the J call TRBJ2-6; D is possibly TRBD1 or TRBD2 (5 bases each). Looked up from germline, CDR1 is LGHNA and CDR2 is YNFKEQ. The V gene lost 0 bases and the J gene lost 4 bases, with 10 bases spanning the gap. The CDR3 is made up of 16 amino acids. As DNA, the CDR3 is TGTGCCAGCAGCCAAGATACGGGGACCGGGGCCAACGTCCTGACTTTC. This sequence encodes CASSQDTGTGANVLTF.

The chain has TRBV27 and TRBJ1-1, with D unclear. The germline V gene has CDR1 MNHEY and CDR2 SMNVEV (reference sequence). CDR3 length equals 13 residues. V shed 2 bases and J shed 6 bases, with 10 bases lying between them. CDR3 in DNA: TGTGCCAGCAGTTTAACTTCCTACGCTGAAGCTTTCTTT. Its translation is CASSLTSYAEAFF.

The V and J genes are TRBV10-1 and TRBJ2-7; the D is unclear. The V gene lost 0 bases and the J gene lost 4 bases, with 7 bases spanning the gap. Germline CDR1 and CDR2: WNHNN and SYGVQD (reference sequence). The CDR3 is 13 amino acids. The CDR3 protein is CASSESSRYEQYF. CDR3 coding DNA: TGCGCCAGCAGTGAGTCCAGCAGGTACGAGCAGTACTTC.

The V gene is TRBV6-6, the J gene TRBJ1-1; D gene uncertain. Germline CDR1 reads MNHNY; CDR2 reads SVGAGI (reference sequence). The V gene lost 5 bases and the J gene lost 0 bases, with 7 bases spanning the gap. The CDR3 loop spans 13 amino acids. CDR3 coding DNA: TGTGCCAGCAGTAGACCGATGAACACTGAAGCTTTCTTT. The encoded protein is CASSRPMNTEAFF.

The chain employs TRBV7-2 and TRBJ2-7; D not resolved. CDR1 is SGHTA and CDR2 is FQGNSA in the germline V gene. Trimming left V 3 bases short and J 6 bases short, with 9 bases between. The CDR3 extends over 12 amino acids. The CDR3 region is CASSFRVGEQYF. The CDR3 nucleotides are TGTGCCAGCAGCTTTAGAGTCGGCGAGCAGTACTTC.

The chain is built from TRBV19 and TRBJ2-1; 7 nucleotides match TRBD1. V shed 8 bases and J 2 bases; nucleotides not matched to a gene: 6. Germline-derived CDR1 and CDR2 are LNHDA and SQIVND (reference sequence). This CDR3 spans 14 amino acids. CDR3 nucleotide sequence: TGTGCCAGTGGTTTTAGGGGGCCCTACAATGAGCAGTTCTTC. This sequence encodes CASGFRGPYNEQFF.

V and J are TRBV7-9 and TRBJ1-2; D ambiguous. The CDR3 is 14 residues long. The germline V gene has CDR1 SEHNR and CDR2 FQNEAQ (reference sequence). Trimming took off 1 base at V and 0 bases at J, with 6 bases between the two ends. The CDR3 reads CASSLGSANYGYTF. For the CDR3, the DNA is TGTGCCAGCAGCTTAGGTTCCGCTAACTATGGCTACACCTTC. The full variable domain, completed using reference TRBV7-9 and TRBJ1-2, is DTGVSQNPRHKITKRGQNVTFRCDPISEHNRLYWYRQTLGQGPEFLTYFQNEAQLEKSRLLSDRFSAERPKGSFSTLEIQRTEQGDSAMYLCASSLGSANYGYTFGSGTRLTVV.

V and J are TRBV19 and TRBJ1-1; D is unresolved. Trimming removed 0 bases from V and 1 base from J, with 6 bases in between. CDR1 is LNHDA and CDR2 is SQIVND in the germline V gene (reference sequence). CDR3 size: 14 residues. CDR3 region: CASSIDSRNTEAFF. As DNA, the CDR3 is TGTGCCAGTAGTATAGACAGCCGGAACACTGAAGCTTTCTTT.

V is TRBV6-5 and J is TRBJ2-2; D tentatively reads TRBD1 or TRBD2 (6 bases each). Trimming took 5 bases from V and 1 from J, leaving 11 bases between them. The length of the CDR3 is 15 residues. CDR1 MNHEY and CDR2 SVGAGI come from the germline V gene. CDR3 DNA: TGTGCCAGCAGTAGGGGGGCCCTGAACACCGGGGAGCTGTTTTTT. Protein sequence: CASSRGALNTGELFF.

This chain's CDR3 is CASSMGQVHNEQFF. In nucleotides, the CDR3 is TGTGCCAGTAGTATGGGGCAGGTCCACAATGAGCAGTTCTTC. This chain joins TRBV19 and TRBJ2-1, with D possibly TRBD1 on 5 matching bases. Between the trimmed V and J ends, which lost 3 bases and 5 bases, there was a span of 11 bases. The CDR3 spans 14 residues. Per the germline V gene, CDR1 is LNHDA and CDR2 is SQIVND (reference sequence).

This clone rates as medium-sized (0.01 to 0.1%). V usage is TRBV19 and J usage is TRBJ1-5, with D perhaps matching TRBD1 (5 bases). CDR1 and CDR2 (germline): LNHDA, SQIVND (reference sequence). The V end was cut by 6 bases, the J end by 1 base, with 10 bases between. CDR3 length: 14 amino acids. CDR3: CASRRGASNQPQHF. The CDR3 nucleotides read TGTGCCAGTAGGAGGGGAGCGAGCAATCAGCCCCAGCATTTT.

The chain is built from TRBV5-6 and TRBJ1-3; 9 bases fit TRBD1. V gave up 3 bases and J gave up 5 bases; unmatched junction bases: 3. CDR1 and CDR2 from the germline V gene are SGHDT and YYEEEE. The length of the CDR3 is 14 residues. CDR3 residues: CASSSTGGRNTIYF. For the CDR3, the DNA is TGTGCCAGCAGCTCCACAGGGGGCAGAAACACCATATATTTT.

This clone was seen only a few times. The V gene is TRBV7-2, the J gene TRBJ2-2; TRBD2 matches 10 bases. The junction had 7 bases not matched to a gene; V was cut back by 7 bases and J by 5 bases. Germline V gene sequence: CDR1 SGHTA, CDR2 FQGNSA. The CDR3 spans 15 residues. CDR3 sequence reads: CASKGERGGTGELFF. DNA of the CDR3: TGTGCCAGCAAAGGAGAGCGGGGGGGGACCGGGGAGCTGTTTTTT.

The chain uses TRBV7-3 and TRBJ1-6; 7 nucleotides align to TRBD1. CDR1 is SGHTA, CDR2 FQGTGA, per germline. The CDR3 extends over 18 amino acids. Trimming removed 3 bases from V and 3 bases from J; junction bases left unmatched: 11. CDR3 bases: TGTGCCAGCAGCTTTCAGGACAGGACCATCATCTATAATTCACCCCTCCACTTT. Translating gives CASSFQDRTIIYNSPLHF.

The chain recombines TRBV19 with TRBJ1-5; D might be TRBD1 (5 bases). Germline V gene data show CDR1 as LNHDA and CDR2 as SQIVND (reference sequence). The CDR3 covers 14 residues. Trimming pared 5 bases from V and 7 bases from J, leaving 15 bases between. The CDR3 DNA sequence: TGTGCCAGTAGTCCCTGGGCAGGGCACCAGCCCCAGCATTTT. It translates to CASSPWAGHQPQHF.

The chain combines TRBV15 with TRBJ1-2; D is perhaps TRBD1 (6 bases). Between the trimmed V and J ends, which lost 3 bases and 8 bases, there was a span of 19 bases. Germline loops: CDR1 LNHNV, CDR2 YYDKDF (reference sequence). The CDR3 is 15 residues long. CDR3 in DNA: TGTGCCACCAGCAGGGGTCAACAGGGAGAGATCGGCTACACCTTC. Its translation: CATSRGQQGEIGYTF.